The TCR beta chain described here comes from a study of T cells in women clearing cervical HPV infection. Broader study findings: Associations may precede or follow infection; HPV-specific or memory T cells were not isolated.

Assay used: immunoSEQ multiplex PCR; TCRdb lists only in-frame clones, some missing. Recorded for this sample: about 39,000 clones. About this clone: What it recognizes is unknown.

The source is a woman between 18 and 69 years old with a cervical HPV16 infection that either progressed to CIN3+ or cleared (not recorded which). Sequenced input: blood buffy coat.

The CDR3 spells CASSPGTGGPNYGYTF. Partial CDR3 DNA: TGTGCCAGTAGTCCCGGGACAGGGGGCCCTAACTATGGC. This rearrangement joins TRBV19 to TRBJ1-2, with TRBD1 identical over 12 bases. The read terminates 3 residues ahead of where the CDR3 ends, so the germline J gene completes it. The V and J ends lost 5 bases and 0 bases, in that order; junction bases with no gene match: 4. Germline-derived CDR1 and CDR2 are LNHDA and SQIVND (reference sequence). This CDR3 region has 16 residues.